Included here is one TCR beta chain sequence, with context. Both 60 Vbeta primers and 13 Jbeta primers went into the PCR. Clones were read by immunoSEQ multiplex PCR, and TCRdb kept only the in-frame ones, dropping some. This sample has roughly 150,000 clones, with approximately 83% found just once. This sample was included in a study of cytomegalovirus exposure and HLA in healthy donors. The CDR3 is 17 amino acids. The ends lost 4 bases at V and 1 base at J; junction bases unmatched: 10. Germline V gene lookup returns CDR1 MDHEN and CDR2 SYDVKM. Specimen: PBMCs. The TCR sequence derives from a male donor in good health and CMV-seronegative. The chain couples TRBV28 to TRBJ2-7, with TRBD2 identical over 10 bases. CDR3 residues: CASSSFKGLALSYEQYF. The CDR3 DNA sequence: TGTGCCAGCAGTTCATTTAAGGGACTAGCGCTATCCTACGAGCAGTACTTC.